These T cell receptor beta chains were read from a single sample in a study of cytomegalovirus exposure and HLA in healthy donors. Using immunoSEQ multiplex PCR, the repertoire was profiled, and TCRdb retains in-frame clones only, with some absent. The sample records approximately 70,000 clones, roughly 80% being singletons. Sequenced sample: PBMCs. Every receptor here comes from a woman aged 30 to 39 in good health and CMV-seronegative. Both conserved end residues are trimmed from each CDR3. D genes are given only for firm matches. A row's size may be missing; if present it is once, few, many or a size class.

v_gene | abundance | d_gene | CDR3aa
TRBV5-4 | few | TRBD1 | ASSYPGQGTEAF
TRBV19 | . | TRBD2 | ASSISLGGSYEQY
TRBV5-4 | . | . | ASSLGQLQNTEAF
TRBV30 | . | . | AWTPHSQGTEAF
TRBV7-6 | . | . | ASSFPITNYGYT
TRBV29-1 | . | TRBD1 | SAKGDRVDTGELF
TRBV19 | once | TRBD2 | ASSPGTTQETQY
TRBV30 | . | . | AWSAGQRLAKNIQY
TRBV6-1 | . | . | ASSLRETQY
TRBV5-4 | . | TRBD2 | ASSLGGRGGQETQY
TRBV6-6 | . | TRBD1 | ASSNDRGNTEAF
TRBV10-1 | . | . | ASSARQPAYEQY
TRBV28 | . | TRBD1 | ASSTRDSYYNSPLH
TRBV7-6 | . | . | ASSSTGYEQY
TRBV7-2 | . | . | ASSLNGGTYEQY
TRBV7-9 | . | . | ASSFRGGDNTEAF
TRBV28 | few | . | ASSLGEWGSYEQY
TRBV10-3 | once | TRBD1 | AISHSTGYYEQY
TRBV7-2 | . | TRBD1 | ASSLILDRVLYEQY
TRBV2 | . | . | ASRKLARLEKLF
TRBV9 | . | TRBD2 | ASSPLAGTSGANEQF
TRBV4-3 | . | . | ASSRGFRDNYGYT